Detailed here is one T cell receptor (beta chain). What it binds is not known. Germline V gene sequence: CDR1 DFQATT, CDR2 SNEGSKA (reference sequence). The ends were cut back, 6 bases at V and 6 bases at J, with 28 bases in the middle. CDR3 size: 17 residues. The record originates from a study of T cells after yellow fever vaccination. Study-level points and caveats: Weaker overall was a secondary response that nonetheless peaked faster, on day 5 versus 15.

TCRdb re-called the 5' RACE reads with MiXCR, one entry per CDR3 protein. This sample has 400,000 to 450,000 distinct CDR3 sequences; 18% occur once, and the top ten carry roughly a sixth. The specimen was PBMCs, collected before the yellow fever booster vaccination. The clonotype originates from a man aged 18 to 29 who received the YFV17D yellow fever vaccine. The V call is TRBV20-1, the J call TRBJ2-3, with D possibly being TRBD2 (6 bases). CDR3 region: CSASDRGGHRAGDTQYF. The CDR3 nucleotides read TGCAGTGCCTCTGATAGAGGAGGACATCGTGCGGGGGATACGCAGTATTTT.